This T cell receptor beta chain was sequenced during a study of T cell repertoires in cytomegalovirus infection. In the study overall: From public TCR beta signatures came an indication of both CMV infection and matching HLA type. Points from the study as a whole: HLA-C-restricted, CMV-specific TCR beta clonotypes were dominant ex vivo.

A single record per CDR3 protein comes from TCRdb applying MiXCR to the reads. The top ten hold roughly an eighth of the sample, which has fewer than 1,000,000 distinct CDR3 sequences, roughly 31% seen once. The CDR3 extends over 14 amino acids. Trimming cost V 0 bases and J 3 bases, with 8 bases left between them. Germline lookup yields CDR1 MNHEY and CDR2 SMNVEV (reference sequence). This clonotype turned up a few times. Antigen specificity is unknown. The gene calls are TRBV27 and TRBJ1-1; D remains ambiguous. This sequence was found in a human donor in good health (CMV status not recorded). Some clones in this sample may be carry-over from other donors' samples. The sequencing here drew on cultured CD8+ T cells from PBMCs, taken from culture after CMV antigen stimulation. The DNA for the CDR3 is TGTGCCAGCAGTTTATCTGTAGTGTACACTGAAGCTTTCTTT. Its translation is CASSLSVVYTEAFF.